The 12 T cell receptor beta chains below were found in one sample sequenced in a study of cytomegalovirus exposure and HLA in healthy donors. PCR involved 60 Vbeta and 13 Jbeta primers. The table came from immunoSEQ multiplex PCR; TCRdb's copy has only in-frame clones and leaves some out. The sample has about 140,000 clones; around 70% are singletons. Sequenced input: PBMCs. The origin of the receptors is a woman aged 60-70 years in good health and CMV-seropositive.

This rearrangement joins TRBV5-1 to TRBJ2-1, with 7 nucleotides matching TRBD2. The germline CDR1 and CDR2 sequences are SGHRS and YFSETQ. The CDR3 runs to 17 residues. Unmatched junction bases numbered 17, after V lost 2 bases and J lost 9 bases. CDR3 nucleotide sequence: TGCGCCAGCAGCTTATTCTGGGCGGGAGATCCCTTAGGTGAGCAGTTCTTC. It translates to CASSLFWAGDPLGEQFF.

The chain links TRBV5-1 to TRBJ2-5; 9 nucleotides align to TRBD1. Trimming cost V 5 bases and J 0 bases; bases outside gene matches: 11. Germline values: CDR1 SGHRS, CDR2 YFSETQ. This CDR3 comprises 17 residues. CDR3 residues: CASRLKAGTGNQETQYF. CDR3 DNA: TGCGCCAGCAGGTTGAAGGCCGGGACAGGGAACCAAGAGACCCAGTACTTC.

The gene calls are TRBV9 and TRBJ2-7, with 7 bases identical to TRBD1. Germline V gene sequence: CDR1 SGDLS, CDR2 YYNGEE. Trimming cost V 0 bases and J 2 bases; bases outside gene matches: 5. This CDR3 is built from 15 residues. CDR3 sequence: CASSVGDSSPYEQYF. CDR3 bases: TGTGCCAGCAGCGTAGGGGACAGTTCCCCCTACGAGCAGTACTTC.

The table lists this clone with a few counts. The rearrangement links TRBV7-9 to TRBJ2-3; 9 bases are a match to TRBD2. The V gene end was trimmed by 5 bases and the J gene end by 5 bases; junction bases not matched to a gene: 8. From germline, CDR1 is SEHNR and CDR2 FQNEAQ (reference sequence). This CDR3 has 15 residues. CDR3 coding DNA: TGTGCCAGCAGCACGGCGGGAGGGCCTGGAGATACGCAGTATTTT. As protein: CASSTAGGPGDTQYF.

About this clone itself: It is likely a read error, because the conserved phenylalanine at the end of the CDR3 is missing. The chain employs TRBV5-6 and TRBJ1-2; 7 nucleotides match TRBD1. With V trimmed by 0 bases and J by 7 bases, 6 bases remained unmatched. Germline CDR1 and CDR2: SGHDT and YYEEEE. This CDR3 contains 14 residues. The CDR3 DNA reads TGTGCCAGCAGCTTGGGAGTGACAGGGTTTGGCTACACCGTC. Protein sequence: CASSLGVTGFGYTV.

A few counts support this clone. This chain connects TRBV21-1 to TRBJ1-2; the tabulated D call, TRBD1, remains unverified against the DNA. TRBV21-1 is a listed pseudogene. The CDR3 runs to 14 residues. The CDR3 is CASRRNRANYGYTF. CDR3 DNA: TGTGCCAGCCGAAGGAACAGAGCTAACTATGGCTACACCTTC.

V and J are TRBV6-1 and TRBJ2-6, with TRBD1 as a possible D gene (6 bases). The CDR3 consists of 14 residues. V was clipped by 7 bases and J by 2 bases, with 9 bases between them. Germline V CDR1 and CDR2: MNHNS, SASEGT. The CDR3 protein is CASKWGPGANVLTF. In nucleotides, the CDR3 is TGTGCCAGCAAGTGGGGGCCTGGGGCCAACGTCCTGACTTTC.

This clone was found a few times. V usage is TRBV27 and J usage is TRBJ1-5, with D possibly matching TRBD1 (5 bases). The germline V gene encodes CDR1 MNHEY and CDR2 SMNVEV (reference sequence). V was cut by 2 bases and J by 7 bases, with 9 bases left in between. The CDR3 extends over 13 amino acids. The CDR3: CASSLQWGQPQHF. The CDR3 nucleotides read TGTGCCAGCAGTTTACAATGGGGCCAGCCCCAGCATTTT.

The chain joins TRBV5-6 to TRBJ2-3; 7 bases agree with TRBD2. The junction had 9 bases not matched to a gene; V was cut back by 4 bases and J by 4 bases. Germline V gene lookup returns CDR1 SGHDT and CDR2 YYEEEE. The CDR3 is 15 residues long. The CDR3 DNA sequence: TGTGCCAGCAGCCCCAGGGCGGGAGTGGCAGATACGCAGTATTTT. This sequence encodes CASSPRAGVADTQYF.

V is TRBV10-3 and J is TRBJ2-7, with D maybe TRBD1 (6 bases). CDR3 length equals 14 residues. Trimming cost V 3 bases and J 1 base, with 10 bases left between them. CDR1 is ENHRY, CDR2 SYGVKD, per germline. The CDR3 loop reads CAISDNRASYEQYF. DNA of the CDR3: TGTGCCATCAGTGACAACAGGGCGTCCTACGAGCAGTACTTC.

The chain recombines TRBV6-5 with TRBJ1-2; 8 bases fit TRBD1. V shed 6 bases, J shed 4 bases, and the junction held 4 bases outside the gene matches. Germline CDR1 is MNHEY and CDR2 is SVGAGI. The CDR3 runs 13 residues. The CDR3 DNA is TGTGCCAGCAGGACCACAGGGGGCTATGGCTACACCTTC. As protein: CASRTTGGYGYTF.

This clone was found once. DNA for the CDR3: TGTGCCAGCAGCAATCCAAGTGCAGGGGGCCATAGCAATCAGCCCCAGCATTTT. It encodes CASSNPSAGGHSNQPQHF. This chain links TRBV27 with TRBJ1-5, with 8 bases matching TRBD1. J lost 0 bases, V lost 6 bases, and 13 bases had no gene match. This CDR3 region has 18 residues. CDR1 is MNHEY, CDR2 SMNVEV, per germline (reference sequence).